Listed here are 4 T cell receptor beta chains from one sample, sequenced in a study of T cells after yellow fever vaccination (dated by TCRdb to the late 2010s). The treatment or condition label here, explained by the study, means: live attenuated yellow fever vaccine strain. The library came from 5' RACE. The sequencer listed for this sample is Illumina HiSeq 2500. TCRdb handled the public reads itself, with Q25 trimming in fastp and clone calling in MiXCR, and kept productive beta chains. Entries that share a CDR3 protein sequence are merged under the most common genes and DNA. This sample lists 150,000 to 200,000 distinct CDR3 sequences; roughly 6.4% were detected once. Less than 3.5% of the sample goes to the ten largest clones. The source material was CD4+ T cells sorted from PBMCs, sampled on the day of the first yellow fever vaccination. The receptors originated from a man between 18 and 29 years old who received the YFV17D yellow fever vaccine.

This clonotype was seen ten or more times. V gene TRBV20-1 combines with J gene TRBJ1-5, with D unclear. This CDR3 has 13 amino acids. Trimming removed 3 bases at V and 6 bases at J, with 12 bases between. In germline, CDR1 is DFQATT, CDR2 SNEGSKA (reference sequence). Written as DNA, the CDR3 is TGCAGTGCTAGCGTTGGCAGTGGTCAGCCCCAGCATTTT. This sequence encodes CSASVGSGQPQHF.

As regards this clonotype: A much larger clone sits a single nucleotide away, making a read error possible. The rearrangement links TRBV12-3 or TRBV12-4 to TRBJ2-2, with unresolved D. This CDR3 has 11 residues. CDR3: CACSWGGELFF. In DNA, the CDR3 is TGTGCCTGCAGTTGGGGCGGGGAGCTGTTTTTT.

This clonotype was found a few times. This chain connects TRBV29-1 to TRBJ2-7; D remains unclear. The CDR3 is made up of 13 amino acids. CDR1 is SQVTM and CDR2 is ANQGSEA in the germline V gene. Deletions cut 5 bases from V and 0 bases from J, with 11 bases between. In nucleotides, the CDR3 is TGCAGCGTTTCCGTGGGAATCTCCTACGAGCAGTACTTC. Amino acids: CSVSVGISYEQYF.

This clonotype has ten or more counts. J is TRBJ1-6 and V is TRBV6-2 or TRBV6-3, with D uncertain. Germline V gene sequence: CDR1 MNHEY, CDR2 SVGEGT. The CDR3 is made up of 14 amino acids. V was clipped by 4 bases and J by 11 bases, with 15 bases between them. The DNA of the CDR3 is TGTGCCAGCAGTTTCGGGTCCATAGGGACACCCCTCCACTTT. This encodes CASSFGSIGTPLHF.